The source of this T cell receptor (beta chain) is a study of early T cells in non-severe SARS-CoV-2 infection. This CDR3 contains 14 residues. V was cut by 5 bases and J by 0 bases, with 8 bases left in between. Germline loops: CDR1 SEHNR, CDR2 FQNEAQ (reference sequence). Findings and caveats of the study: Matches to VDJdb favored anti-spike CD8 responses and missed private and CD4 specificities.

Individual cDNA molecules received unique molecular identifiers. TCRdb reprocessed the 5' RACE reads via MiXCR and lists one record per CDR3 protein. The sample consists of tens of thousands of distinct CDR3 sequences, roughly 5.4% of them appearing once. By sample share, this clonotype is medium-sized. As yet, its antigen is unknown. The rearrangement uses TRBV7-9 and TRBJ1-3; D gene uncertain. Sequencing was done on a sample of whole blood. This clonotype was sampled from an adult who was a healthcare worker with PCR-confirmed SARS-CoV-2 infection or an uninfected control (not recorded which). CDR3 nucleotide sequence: TGTGCCAGCAGCCTAACGGCCTCTGGAAACACCATATATTTT. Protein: CASSLTASGNTIYF.